This entry lists 15 T cell receptor beta chains sequenced from one sample in a study of blood T cell repertoires in COVID-19. Clones were read by immunoSEQ multiplex PCR, and TCRdb kept only the in-frame ones, dropping some. The sample carries over 200,000 clones, roughly nine tenths recorded once. Sequences were obtained from peripheral blood. The receptors here all came from a man aged 35-49 years with active or convalescent COVID-19.

This chain connects TRBV4-2 to TRBJ2-5; 9 nucleotides agree with TRBD2. CDR1 and CDR2 (germline): LGHNA, YNFKEQ. The junction had 7 bases not matched to a gene; V was cut back by 1 base and J by 4 bases. The CDR3 extends over 16 amino acids. This CDR3 reads CASSQGALAGIETQYF. Written as DNA, the CDR3 is TGTGCCAGCAGCCAAGGGGCTCTAGCGGGAATAGAGACCCAGTACTTC.

Only a few counts were recorded for this clone. The V call is TRBV27, the J call TRBJ1-5, with D perhaps matching TRBD1 (6 bases). V lost 6 bases and J lost 7, with 13 bases in between. The CDR3 runs to 13 residues. Germline CDR1 reads MNHEY; CDR2 reads SMNVEV (reference sequence). The CDR3 region is CASRGAIGQPQHF. The CDR3 DNA is TGTGCCAGCAGGGGGGCGATTGGCCAGCCCCAGCATTTT.

This sequence joins TRBV28 and TRBJ1-1; a possible D gene is TRBD1 (5 bases). Germline V gene sequence: CDR1 MDHEN, CDR2 SYDVKM. This CDR3 spans 17 amino acids. V dropped 2 bases and J dropped 4 bases, with 20 bases sitting between them. In DNA, the CDR3 is TGTGCCAGCAGTTTACCCCTTGATTTGACAGACGCCACTGAAGCTTTCTTT. Its protein is CASSLPLDLTDATEAFF.

This sequence joins TRBV2 and TRBJ2-1, with 12 bases matching TRBD2. Trimming removed 5 bases from V and 0 bases from J; junction bases left unmatched: 11. The germline V gene has CDR1 SNHLY and CDR2 FYNNEI. There are 19 residues in the CDR3. The CDR3 DNA sequence: TGTGCCAGCAGTCCTCAATTTTGGACTAGCGGGGTCTCCTACAATGAGCAGTTCTTC. Protein sequence: CASSPQFWTSGVSYNEQFF.

The chain links TRBV11-2 to TRBJ2-5, with D possibly matching TRBD2 (6 bases). The V and J ends lost 4 bases and 5 bases respectively, with 14 bases between them. The length of the CDR3 is 14 residues. CDR1 is SGHAT, CDR2 FQNNGV, per germline. CDR3 in DNA: TGTGCCAGCAGCTCCCTCGGACGGGGGGAGACCCAGTACTTC. Amino acids: CASSSLGRGETQYF.

The chain links TRBV4-1 to TRBJ1-2; 10 bases map to TRBD1. The CDR3 has 15 amino acids. V trimming: 1 base; J trimming: 5 bases; junction bases outside the gene matches: 4. Germline lookup yields CDR1 MGHRA and CDR2 YSYEKL. CDR3 in DNA: TGCGCCAGCAGCCAAGCTGACAGGGGGCAATATGGCTACACCTTC. Translated: CASSQADRGQYGYTF.

The V call is TRBV11-2, the J call TRBJ1-3; D remains ambiguous. Trimming removed 5 bases from V and 4 bases from J, with 15 bases in between. Germline assignment: CDR1 SGHAT and CDR2 FQNNGV. The CDR3 runs to 15 residues. The CDR3 region has the DNA TGTGCCAGCAGCCGGGGTGGAAACTTGGGAAACACCATATATTTT. Its translation: CASSRGGNLGNTIYF. The entire variable domain, with the rest obtained from reference TRBV11-2 and TRBJ1-3, is as follows: EAGVAQSPRYKIIEKRQSVAFWCNPISGHATLYWYQQILGQGPKLLIQFQNNGVVDDSQLPKDRFSAERLKGVDSTLKIQPAKLEDSAVYLCASSRGGNLGNTIYFGEGSWLTVV.

The gene calls are TRBV5-1 and TRBJ2-7; 10 nucleotides line up with TRBD2. Per germline, CDR1 SGHRS and CDR2 YFSETQ. The J segment lost 9 bases and the V segment lost 2 bases, leaving 5 bases of the junction unmatched. The CDR3 extends over 13 amino acids. CDR3 region: CASSLSGGDGQYF. CDR3 DNA sequence: TGCGCCAGCAGCTTAAGCGGGGGGGACGGGCAGTACTTC.

The chain couples TRBV2 to TRBJ2-1, with 11 bases matching TRBD2. After removal of 9 bases from V and 4 bases from J, the junction contained 5 bases not matched to a gene. The germline CDR1 and CDR2 sequences are SNHLY and FYNNEI. The CDR3 consists of 14 residues. The DNA of the CDR3 is TGTGCCAGAGGGGGGACTAGCGGATACAATGAGCAGTTCTTC. It codes for CARGGTSGYNEQFF.

In its sample, this clone was seen a few times. The chain couples TRBV18 to TRBJ1-4, with no clear D. V was trimmed by 2 bases and J by 0 bases, leaving 4 bases between them. There are 14 residues in the CDR3. Germline-derived CDR1 and CDR2 are KGHSH and LQKENI. The CDR3 DNA reads as TGTGCCAGCTCACCAGAGTCAACTAATGAAAAACTGTTTTTT. It encodes CASSPESTNEKLFF. Full variable domain (missing parts from reference TRBV18 and TRBJ1-4): NAGVMQNPRHLVRRRGQEARLRCSPMKGHSHVYWYRQLPEEGLKFMVYLQKENIIDESGMPKERFSAEFPKEGPSILRIQQVVRGDSAAYFCASSPESTNEKLFFGSGTQLSVL.

The chain recombines TRBV5-8 with TRBJ1-5; 12 bases line up with TRBD1. CDR1 is SGHTS, CDR2 YDEGEE, per germline. Losses at the gene ends were 4 bases for V and 1 base for J; bases not matched to a gene: 12. The CDR3 length is 19 residues. CDR3 protein: CASSTTGTGGVLSNQPQHF. The CDR3 DNA reads TGTGCCAGCAGCACGACCGGGACAGGGGGCGTACTGAGCAATCAGCCCCAGCATTTT.

The V call is TRBV5-1, the J call TRBJ2-1, with 10 nucleotides matching TRBD1. Germline assignment: CDR1 SGHRS and CDR2 YFSETQ. This CDR3 is built from 15 residues. V lost 3 bases and J lost 9; bases outside the gene matches: 9. The CDR3 loop reads CASSSVPGQGFEQFF. Here the CDR3 DNA reads TGCGCCAGCAGCTCCGTCCCGGGACAGGGGTTTGAGCAGTTCTTC.

The rearrangement uses TRBV27 and TRBJ2-3; no reliable D call. CDR3 size: 11 residues. The germline CDR1 and CDR2 sequences are MNHEY and SMNVEV (reference sequence). V was clipped by 5 bases and J by 3 bases, with 3 bases between them. The CDR3 nucleotides are TGTGCCAGCAGTGCGACAGATACGCAGTATTTT. Its protein is CASSATDTQYF.

This chain connects TRBV24-1 to TRBJ1-5, with 10 bases identical to TRBD1. Germline CDR1 is KGHDR and CDR2 is SFDVKD. V lost 5 bases and J lost 4; bases outside the gene matches: 1. CDR3 length: 14 amino acids. CDR3 in DNA: TGTGCCACCAGTGGGACAGGGGGTAATCAGCCCCAGCATTTT. Protein product: CATSGTGGNQPQHF.

The sample holds one count of this clone. This sequence joins TRBV2 and TRBJ1-2; D call uncertain. CDR1 and CDR2 (germline): SNHLY, FYNNEI. V was cut by 2 bases and J by 6 bases, with 7 bases left in between. The CDR3 has 12 residues. The CDR3 nucleotides are TGTGCCAGCAGTGAACGTCCGGATGGCTACACCTTC. It yields the protein CASSERPDGYTF.